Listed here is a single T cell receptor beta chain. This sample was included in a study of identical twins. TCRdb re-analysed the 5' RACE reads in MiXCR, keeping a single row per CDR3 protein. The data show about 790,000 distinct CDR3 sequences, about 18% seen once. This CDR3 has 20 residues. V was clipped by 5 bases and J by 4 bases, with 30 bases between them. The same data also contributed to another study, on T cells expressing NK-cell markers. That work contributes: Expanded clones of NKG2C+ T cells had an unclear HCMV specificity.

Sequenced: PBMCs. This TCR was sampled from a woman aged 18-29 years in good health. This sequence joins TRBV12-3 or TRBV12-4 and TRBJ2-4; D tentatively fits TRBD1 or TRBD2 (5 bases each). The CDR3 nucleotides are TGTGCCAGCAGTCCGCCGAGTGAGAGGGGTTTGGGATTAGGTAAAAACATTCAGTACTTC. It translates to CASSPPSERGLGLGKNIQYF.